The clone carrying this T cell receptor (beta chain) has just a few counts. No antigen is known for it. The data belong to a study of T cells in localized non-small cell lung cancer. Sequencing used immunoSEQ multiplex PCR; TCRdb keeps in-frame clones, though not all of them. Of around 29,000 clones listed, 88% are singletons. General study points: Uninvolved neighboring lung showed the greatest T cell clonality, exceeding tumor. With higher T cell density in blood came longer overall survival. There were a median 57 of the top 100 tumor clones appearing in adjacent lung.

CDR1 is MGHRA and CDR2 is YSYEKL in the germline V gene. The CDR3 is 16 amino acids. The germline V and J ends were trimmed by 1 base and 0 bases, with 13 bases remaining between them. The sample here was peripheral blood, taken before any cancer treatment. The sequence was collected from a female donor aged 60 or older with stage III squamous cell lung carcinoma. The chain employs TRBV4-1 and TRBJ2-7; D might be TRBD1 (7 bases). CDR3 sequence: CASSQGQGGSSYEQYF. DNA of the CDR3: TGCGCCAGCAGCCAAGGACAGGGAGGCAGCTCCTACGAGCAGTACTTC.